This TCR beta chain came from a study of radiation and T cells in renal cell carcinoma (dated by TCRdb to between 2020 and 2021). Background for the entire study: A total of around 50 samples underwent TCR beta sequencing, made up of some 26 tumors and about 27 peripheral blood samples. Across all 53 samples, 4,016,671 unique CDR3 nucleotide sequences, encoding around 2.4 million unique CDR3 amino acid sequences, were identified. What the work shows at the level of the full study, not this receptor alone: Intratumoral heterogeneity went uncaptured because the only tumor material available was small regions of approximately 0.9 g. Because pretreatment tumor biopsies were not available, the baseline intratumoral presence of clonotypes could not be determined. With a single-armed trial design, the study had no way to address how radiation dose or scheduling affects the TCR repertoire. A greater number of dominant CDR3 motifs was detected in irradiated tumors than in control tumors, and a larger share of the repertoire was occupied by these motifs in irradiated tumors than in control tumors. Compared with controls, irradiated tumors had higher TCR clonality, as the top 100 clonotypes made up an average of around 50% of the repertoire, versus roughly 40% in nephrectomy-only tumors. An increase in top tumor clonotypes in blood was observed from baseline to 2 weeks post-radiation, followed by contraction by 4 weeks, which was taken to suggest transient expansion of tumor-resident clones.

The time point label for this specimen denotes: tumor resected at nephrectomy. According to the study, the label for this sample's treatment or condition signals: 15 Gy SBRT to primary tumor, nephrectomy 4 weeks later. The samples were obtained from a clinical trial, where primary renal cell carcinomas were treated with 15 Gy stereotactic body radiation therapy and then removed by nephrectomy 4 weeks afterward. Renal cell carcinoma with clear cell pathology was present in all patients. Tumors were dissociated mechanically, digested with collagenase/hyaluronidase at 37 degrees C, processed in gentleMACS C tubes, and stored in liquid nitrogen. Genomic DNA for TCR sequencing was prepared using the QIAamp DNA Blood Mini Kit (Qiagen). Samples were included in the analyses only if all quality control checks were passed. This clone was seen only once. The antigen it binds to is not known. No clone much larger than this one lies a single base away; base qualities are absent. One read yields weak evidence.

TCR beta libraries were generated from genomic DNA with the immunoSEQ kit, following the manufacturer's recommendations. Library preparation used a first multiplex PCR with proprietary primers, then a second PCR adding unique barcodes, with bead cleanups after each round. A positive control reaction and a negative control reaction, both provided in the kit, were run with every batch of samples. The final libraries underwent checking on an Agilent 4200 TapeStation D1000 ScreenTape, volumetric pooling, and quantification by qPCR. An Illumina NextSeq500 fitted with a MidOutput 150-cycle cartridge performed the sequencing, running 156 Read1 cycles and 15 Index1 cycles with the kit's custom primers. The pooled library was loaded at around 1 pM, and roughly 20% PhiX control was spiked in. Turning to the authors' computational methods: Vendor-processed data were analyzed in R, with a clonotype defined as all T cells sharing the same CDR3 nucleotide sequence. In the clone abundance analyses, frequencies were normalized to the 10,000 most abundant clones in each sample. Public T cell clones, averaging fewer than five per sample, were removed before analysis. Dominant motifs were analyzed with ImmunoMap using the PAM10 matrix, a gap penalty of 30, and a homology threshold of 0.3, and motifs with a cumulative frequency of at least 0.01 were considered dominant. Tumor-enriched clonotypes and baseline blood-enriched clonotypes were defined as those with an abundance difference of at least 32-fold between compartments. Tumor-blood repertoire similarity was measured with the Baroni-Urbani and Buser coefficient, and group comparisons used two-tailed Wilcoxon tests in R. TCRdb carries this immuneACCESS record with in-frame sequences only. Its versions omit some clonotypes, under half of them owing to an unresolved V gene in the studies checked, with the rest unexplained. The V and J calls and clone size were taken over from that table, and D and trimming were inferred from the DNA. This sample lists more than 15,000 clones; approximately 49% were detected once. Of the sample, about two fifths is held by the ten largest clones.

The CDR1 and CDR2 encoded by the germline V gene are LGHNA and YSLEER. From its cysteine to its phenylalanine, the CDR3 spans 17 amino acids. Only the CDR3 DNA stays, 51 bases, in frame from base 1. Trimming takes 4 bases from V and 2 bases from J, and the germline ends sit 18 bases apart. This TCR came from a woman aged 60-70 years with renal cell carcinoma. The sample in question was tumor tissue, obtained from a patient whose treatment included radiotherapy and nephrectomy. This receptor chain uses TRBV4-3 and TRBJ1-3, with the D gene not confidently named. The CDR3 sequence is CASSLDGNRGAGNTIYF. The DNA sequence is as follows: TGCGCCAGCAGCCTCGACGGGAATCGCGGGGCTGGAAACACCATATATTTT.